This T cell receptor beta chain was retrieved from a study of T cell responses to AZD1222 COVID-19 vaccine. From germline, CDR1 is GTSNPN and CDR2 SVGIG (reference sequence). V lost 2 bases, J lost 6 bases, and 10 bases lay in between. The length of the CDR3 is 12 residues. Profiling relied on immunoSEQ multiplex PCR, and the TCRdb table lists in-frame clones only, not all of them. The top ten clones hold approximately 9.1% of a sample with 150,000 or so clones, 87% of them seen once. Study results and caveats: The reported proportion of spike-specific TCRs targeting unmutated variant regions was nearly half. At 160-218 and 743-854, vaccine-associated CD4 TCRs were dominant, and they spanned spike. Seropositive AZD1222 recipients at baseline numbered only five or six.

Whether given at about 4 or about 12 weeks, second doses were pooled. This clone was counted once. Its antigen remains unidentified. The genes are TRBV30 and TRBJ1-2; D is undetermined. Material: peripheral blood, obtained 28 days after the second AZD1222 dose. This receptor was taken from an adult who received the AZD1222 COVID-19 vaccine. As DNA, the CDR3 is TGTGCCTGGAGTATGACTATCCATGGCTACACCTTC. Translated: CAWSMTIHGYTF.